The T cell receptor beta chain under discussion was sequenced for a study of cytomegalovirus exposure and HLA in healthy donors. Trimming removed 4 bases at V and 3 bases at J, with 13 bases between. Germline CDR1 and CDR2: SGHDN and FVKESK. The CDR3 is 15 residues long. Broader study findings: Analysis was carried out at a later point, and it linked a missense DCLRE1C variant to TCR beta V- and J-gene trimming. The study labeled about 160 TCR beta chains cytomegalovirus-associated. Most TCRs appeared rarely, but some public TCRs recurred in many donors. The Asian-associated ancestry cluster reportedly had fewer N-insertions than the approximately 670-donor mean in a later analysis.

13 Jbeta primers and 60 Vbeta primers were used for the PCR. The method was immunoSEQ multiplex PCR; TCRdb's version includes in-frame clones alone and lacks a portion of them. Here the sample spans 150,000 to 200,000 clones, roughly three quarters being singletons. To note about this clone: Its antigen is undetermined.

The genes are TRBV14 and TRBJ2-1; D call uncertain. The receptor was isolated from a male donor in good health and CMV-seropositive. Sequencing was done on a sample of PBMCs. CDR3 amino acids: CASSLKSRFYNEQFF. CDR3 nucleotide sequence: TGTGCCAGCAGCCTAAAGTCCCGGTTCTACAATGAGCAGTTCTTC. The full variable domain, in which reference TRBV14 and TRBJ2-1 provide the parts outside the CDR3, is EAGVTQFPSHSVIEKGQTVTLRCDPISGHDNLYWYRRVMGKEIKFLLHFVKESKQDESGMPNNRFLAERTGGTYSTLKVQPAELEDSGVYFCASSLKSRFYNEQFFGPGTRLTVL.